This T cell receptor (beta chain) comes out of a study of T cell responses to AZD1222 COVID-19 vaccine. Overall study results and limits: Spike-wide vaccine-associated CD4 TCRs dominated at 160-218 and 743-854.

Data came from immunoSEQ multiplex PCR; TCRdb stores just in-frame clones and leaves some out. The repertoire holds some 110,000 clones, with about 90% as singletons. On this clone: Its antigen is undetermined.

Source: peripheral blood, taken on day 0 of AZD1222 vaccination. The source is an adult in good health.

The DNA of the CDR3 is TGTGCCAGCAGCTTATCCTCCGCAGGGACCTACGAGCAGTACTTC. This gives the protein CASSLSSAGTYEQYF. The chain couples TRBV11-2 to TRBJ2-7, with D perhaps TRBD1 (5 bases). This CDR3 contains 15 residues. Germline lookup yields CDR1 SGHAT and CDR2 FQNNGV. V was pared by 2 bases and J by 2 bases, with 13 bases between.